The TCR beta chain under discussion was sequenced for a study of early T cells in non-severe SARS-CoV-2 infection. Study background: Chains stayed unpaired after sequencing of bulk RNA from unsorted whole blood. General observations from the study: CD4 and private specificities were missed by VDJdb matching, which favored anti-spike CD8 responses.

Individual cDNA molecules received unique molecular identifiers. TCRdb re-analysed the 5' RACE reads in MiXCR, keeping a single row per CDR3 protein. The sample records 50,000 to 65,000 distinct CDR3 sequences, approximately 10% being singletons. Looked up from germline, CDR1 is SEHNR and CDR2 is FQNEAQ (reference sequence). The CDR3 has 16 amino acids. Regarding this clonotype: The antigen is unknown. This may stem from a read error, because a much larger clone lies one nucleotide away.

The TCR was taken from an adult who was a healthcare worker with PCR-confirmed SARS-CoV-2 infection or an uninfected control (not recorded which). This specimen consisted of whole blood, obtained at baseline. This chain uses TRBV7-9 with TRBJ1-2; D not resolved. CDR3 DNA sequence: TGTGCCAGCAGCCCAGAGGTGGCCGTGAGCTCGGATGGCCACACCTTC. Its protein product is CASSPEVAVSSDGHTF.